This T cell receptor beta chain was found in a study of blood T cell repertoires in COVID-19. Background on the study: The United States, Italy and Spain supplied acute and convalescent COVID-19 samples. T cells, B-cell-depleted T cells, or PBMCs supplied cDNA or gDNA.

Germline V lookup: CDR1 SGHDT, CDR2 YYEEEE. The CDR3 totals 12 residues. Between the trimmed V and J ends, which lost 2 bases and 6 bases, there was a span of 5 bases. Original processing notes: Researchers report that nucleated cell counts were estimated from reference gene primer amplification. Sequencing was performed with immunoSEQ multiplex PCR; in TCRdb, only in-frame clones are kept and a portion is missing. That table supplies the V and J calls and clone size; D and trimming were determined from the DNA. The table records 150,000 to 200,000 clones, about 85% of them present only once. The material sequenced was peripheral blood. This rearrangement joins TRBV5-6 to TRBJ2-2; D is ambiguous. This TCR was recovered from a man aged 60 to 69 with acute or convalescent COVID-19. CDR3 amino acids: CASSFLAGELFF. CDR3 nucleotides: TGTGCCAGCAGCTTCCTCGCCGGGGAGCTGTTTTTT.